This entry describes one TCR beta chain. The source of the sample is a study of T cell changes during pregnancy in multiple sclerosis. TCRdb's copy holds only in-frame clones and misses some; the assay was immunoSEQ multiplex PCR. The sample contains 45,000 to 70,000 clones, 92% of which appear only once. The source material was CD4+ T cells from peripheral blood mononuclear cells, sampled in the second trimester of pregnancy. The source of this sequence is a female donor with multiple sclerosis, enrolled in a pregnancy study.

The CDR3 bases are TGTGCCTGGAGTGTACTAAGTCCGAGCGAGCAGTACTTC. Protein: CAWSVLSPSEQYF. The V call is TRBV30, the J call TRBJ2-7, with unresolved D. V was shortened by 0 bases and J by 6 bases, with 12 bases between the two germline ends. This CDR3 is built from 13 residues. Germline V CDR1 and CDR2: GTSNPN, SVGIG (reference sequence).